These 22 T cell receptor beta chains were all obtained from the same sample, sequenced in a study of STAT5B mutations in CD4+ large granular lymphocyte leukemia. Sequencing used immunoSEQ multiplex PCR; TCRdb keeps in-frame clones, though not all of them. The sample yields 40,000 to 55,000 clones, around 82% seen once. Sequenced input: CD4+ T cells from blood buffy coats. Every receptor here comes from a human donor in good health.

This chain connects TRBV18 to TRBJ2-6; the D is unclear. The CDR3 loop spans 16 amino acids. Germline V gene sequence: CDR1 KGHSH, CDR2 LQKENI. The V gene lost 4 bases and the J gene lost 0 bases, with 10 bases spanning the gap. The CDR3 here is CASSQTQNSGANVLTF. CDR3 DNA sequence: TGTGCCAGCTCACAGACACAGAACTCTGGGGCCAACGTCCTGACTTTC. Full variable domain (outside the CDR3, taken from reference TRBV18 and TRBJ2-6): NAGVMQNPRHLVRRRGQEARLRCSPMKGHSHVYWYRQLPEEGLKFMVYLQKENIIDESGMPKERFSAEFPKEGPSILRIQQVVRGDSAAYFCASSQTQNSGANVLTFGAGSRLTVL.

The chain employs TRBV5-6 and TRBJ1-1; D possibly corresponds to TRBD1 (5 bases). This CDR3 is built from 11 residues. V was shortened by 3 bases and J by 12 bases, with 12 bases between the two germline ends. Germline lookup yields CDR1 SGHDT and CDR2 YYEEEE. The CDR3 reads CASSSGQGTFF. In DNA form, the CDR3 reads TGTGCCAGCAGCTCGGGGCAGGGAACTTTCTTT. The whole variable domain, filled in from reference TRBV5-6 and TRBJ1-1, reads DAGVTQSPTHLIKTRGQQVTLRCSPKSGHDTVSWYQQALGQGPQFIFQYYEEEERQRGNFPDRFSGHQFPNYSSELNVNALLLGDSALYLCASSSGQGTFFGQGTRLTVV.

The gene calls are TRBV11-2 and TRBJ2-1, with TRBD2 matching 13 bases. Losses at the gene ends were 6 bases for V and 0 bases for J; bases not matched to a gene: 2. The length of the CDR3 is 16 residues. Germline V lookup: CDR1 SGHAT, CDR2 FQNNGV. The CDR3 sequence: CASSRTSGSSYNEQFF. The CDR3 coding sequence is TGTGCCAGCAGTAGGACTAGCGGGAGCTCCTACAATGAGCAGTTCTTC.

The CDR3 reads CASSRASQTDTQYF. The CDR3 DNA follows: TGTGCCAGCAGTCGAGCATCGCAGACAGATACGCAGTATTTT. The chain has TRBV6-1 and TRBJ2-3; D gene uncertain. This CDR3 is 14 amino acids long. V was cut by 5 bases and J by 3 bases, with 12 bases left in between. Germline-derived CDR1 and CDR2 are MNHNS and SASEGT.

This rearrangement joins TRBV11-2 to TRBJ1-2; D unclear. The V end lost 5 bases, the J end lost 8 bases, and 15 bases lay between the germline ends. The CDR3 has 13 amino acids. In germline, CDR1 is SGHAT, CDR2 FQNNGV. The CDR3 nucleotides are TGTGCCAGCAGCCCCCAGGACGCTTACGGCTACACCTTC. It is translated as CASSPQDAYGYTF.

Note on this clone: Different DNA sequences within this sample yield the same CDR3. The chain links TRBV5-4 to TRBJ2-2; a weak D match, TRBD2 (6 bases). The CDR3 runs 14 residues. The V end was cut by 0 bases, the J end by 6 bases, with 9 bases between. Per the germline V gene, CDR1 is SGHNT and CDR2 is YYREEE (reference sequence). CDR3 DNA sequence: TGTGCCAGCAGCTTGGCCGGAGGGGCCGGGGAGCTGTTTTTT. It specifies CASSLAGGAGELFF.

The rearrangement uses TRBV29-1 and TRBJ1-2; D perhaps matches TRBD1 (5 bases). Germline loops: CDR1 SQVTM, CDR2 ANQGSEA. The CDR3 has 11 residues. Trimming shortened V by 0 bases and J by 8 bases, and 7 bases separated the two germline ends. The CDR3 is CSVEEWGGYTF. The CDR3 coding sequence is TGCAGCGTTGAAGAATGGGGCGGCTACACCTTC.

The chain couples TRBV9 to TRBJ2-7, with 8 bases fitting TRBD2. The CDR3 sequence is 15 residues long. In germline, CDR1 is SGDLS, CDR2 YYNGEE. V was clipped by 3 bases and J by 1 base; unmatched bases: 6. CDR3 sequence (DNA): TGTGCCAGCAGCGCCGGGACTAGTGGTTCCTACGAGCAGTACTTC. It is translated as CASSAGTSGSYEQYF.

The chain uses TRBV4-1 and TRBJ2-7, with unresolved D. Germline assignment: CDR1 MGHRA and CDR2 YSYEKL. The V and J ends lost 1 base and 2 bases respectively, with 21 bases between them. The CDR3 has 18 residues. Here the CDR3 reads CASSQGNPPLRLAYEQYF. The CDR3 DNA follows: TGCGCCAGCAGCCAAGGTAACCCTCCCTTGCGGCTAGCCTACGAGCAGTACTTC.

The genes are TRBV6-5 and TRBJ1-5; TRBD1 is a possible D gene (5 bases). Germline CDR1 MNHEY, CDR2 SVGAGI. CDR3 length equals 12 residues. Trimming cost V 6 bases and J 4 bases, with 7 bases left between them. CDR3 DNA: TGTGCCAGCAGGGGGGGGAATCAGCCCCAGCATTTT. Residues: CASRGGNQPQHF.

A few counts support this clone. This sequence joins TRBV10-3 and TRBJ1-2; 10 bases map to TRBD1. Germline V lookup: CDR1 ENHRY, CDR2 SYGVKD. Unmatched junction bases numbered 9, after V lost 6 bases and J lost 8 bases. This CDR3 contains 14 residues. CDR3 DNA sequence: TGTGCCATCAGGGAGGGACAGGGGCGAATCGGCTACACCTTC. It yields the protein CAIREGQGRIGYTF.

This rearrangement joins TRBV2 to TRBJ1-3, with a tentative D call TRBD1 (6 bases). The V end lost 10 bases, the J end lost 0 bases, and 19 bases lay between the germline ends. Per germline, CDR1 SNHLY and CDR2 FYNNEI. There are 16 residues in the CDR3. The DNA for the CDR3 is TGTGCCATATTATACAGGGCAAGGGACTCTGGAAACACCATATATTTT. This gives the protein CAILYRARDSGNTIYF.

V is TRBV7-3 and J is TRBJ2-1, with a weak D call TRBD1 (6 bases). V was cut by 4 bases and J by 7 bases, with 8 bases left in between. In germline, CDR1 is SGHTA, CDR2 FQGTGA. This CDR3 region has 12 residues. The CDR3 nucleotides are TGTGCCAGCAGCTCACAGGGAAATGAGCAGTTCTTC. The encoded protein is CASSSQGNEQFF.

The chain has TRBV28 and TRBJ2-7; D ambiguous. Germline V gene sequence: CDR1 MDHEN, CDR2 SYDVKM. The CDR3 has 12 amino acids. The V and J ends lost 1 base and 4 bases respectively, with 5 bases between them. In DNA form, the CDR3 reads TGTGCCAGCAGTTTATCGGATTACGAGCAGTACTTC. The encoded protein is CASSLSDYEQYF. Looking up the rest from reference TRBV28 and TRBJ2-7 gives the full variable domain: DVKVTQSSRYLVKRTGEKVFLECVQDMDHENMFWYRQDPGLGLRLIYFSYDVKMKEKGDIPEGYSVSREKKERFSLILESASTNQTSMYLCASSLSDYEQYFGPGTRLTVT.

This clone appeared once. The chain recombines TRBV5-1 with TRBJ2-3; 10 bases agree with TRBD2. Germline trimming cut 0 bases from V and 8 bases from J; bases unmatched to any gene: 9. The CDR3 has 16 amino acids. Germline V gene sequence: CDR1 SGHRS, CDR2 YFSETQ. The CDR3, as DNA: TGCGCCAGCAGCTTGGTCGGTAGCGGGGGGCAGGGTACGCAGTATTTT. It specifies CASSLVGSGGQGTQYF.

V gene TRBV7-3 combines with J gene TRBJ2-2, with 9 bases that match TRBD1. CDR1 and CDR2 from the germline V gene are SGHTA and FQGTGA. Germline trimming cut 8 bases from V and 5 bases from J; bases unmatched to any gene: 6. CDR3 length equals 14 residues. The CDR3 coding sequence is TGTGCCAGCTCTACAGGGGGCCGGACCGGGGAGCTGTTTTTT. Translated, it gives CASSTGGRTGELFF.

The chain joins TRBV6-1 to TRBJ2-1; D perhaps matches TRBD1 (6 bases). Trimming pared 3 bases from V and 9 bases from J, leaving 12 bases between. Germline V gives CDR1 MNHNS, CDR2 SASEGT. The CDR3 is 13 amino acids. The CDR3 is CASSEGQRTEQFF. The CDR3 nucleotides are TGTGCCAGCAGTGAGGGACAACGCACTGAGCAGTTCTTC.

This clone occurred a few times. The rearrangement joins TRBV4-1 to TRBJ1-5; perhaps TRBD1 as D (6 bases). V was trimmed by 1 base and J by 1 base, leaving 11 bases between them. Germline values: CDR1 MGHRA, CDR2 YSYEKL. The length of the CDR3 is 16 residues. The CDR3 loop is CASSQGGGWSNQPQHF. The CDR3 nucleotides are TGCGCCAGCAGCCAAGGAGGGGGTTGGAGCAATCAGCCCCAGCATTTT.

This clone turned up a few times. This rearrangement joins TRBV19 to TRBJ1-2; D is perhaps TRBD1 (6 bases). V was clipped by 4 bases and J by 1 base, with 13 bases between them. Germline CDR1 and CDR2: LNHDA and SQIVND (reference sequence). The CDR3 runs 15 residues. The CDR3 reads CASSTRTDYNYGYTF. Here the CDR3 DNA reads TGTGCCAGTAGTACGCGGACAGACTATAACTATGGCTACACCTTC.

This clone is a singleton in its sample. The CDR3 DNA reads TGTGCCAGCAGGCCCCCCGGCGGGAGGGCCAGAAATGAGCAGTTCTTC. It yields the protein CASRPPGGRARNEQFF. The V and J genes are TRBV2 and TRBJ2-1; 9 nucleotides agree with TRBD2. CDR1 is SNHLY and CDR2 is FYNNEI in the germline V gene. With 6 bases clipped from V and 7 bases from J, the junction kept 13 bases outside the gene matches. The CDR3 spans 16 residues.

The rearrangement uses TRBV5-6 and TRBJ2-7; the D call may be TRBD1 or TRBD2 (5 bases each). The V end lost 0 bases, the J end lost 2 bases, and 12 bases lay between the germline ends. From germline, CDR1 is SGHDT and CDR2 YYEEEE. The CDR3 runs to 15 residues. The CDR3 DNA reads TGTGCCAGCAGCTTGGCCGTAAGGGGAGCCTACGAGCAGTACTTC. The encoded protein is CASSLAVRGAYEQYF.

The chain carries TRBV5-6 and TRBJ2-5; D is uncertain. With 2 bases removed from V and 11 bases from J, the gap between germline ends came to 13 bases. The CDR3 covers 12 residues. Germline V CDR1 and CDR2: SGHDT, YYEEEE. The CDR3 DNA reads as TGTGCCAGCAGCTTCCCTAATTTTGAGCAGTACTTC. This translates into CASSFPNFEQYF.